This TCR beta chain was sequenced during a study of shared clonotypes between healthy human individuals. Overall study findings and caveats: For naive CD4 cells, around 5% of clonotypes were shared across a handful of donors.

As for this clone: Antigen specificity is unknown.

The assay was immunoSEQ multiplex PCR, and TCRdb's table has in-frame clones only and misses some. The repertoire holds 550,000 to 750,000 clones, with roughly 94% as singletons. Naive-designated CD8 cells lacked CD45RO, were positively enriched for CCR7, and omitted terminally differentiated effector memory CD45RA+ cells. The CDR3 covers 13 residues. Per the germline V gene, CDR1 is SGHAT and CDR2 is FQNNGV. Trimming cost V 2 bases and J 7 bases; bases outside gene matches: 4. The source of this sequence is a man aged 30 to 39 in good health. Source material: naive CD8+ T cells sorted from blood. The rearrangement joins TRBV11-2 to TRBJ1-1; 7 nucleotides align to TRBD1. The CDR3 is CASSLRDRYEAFF. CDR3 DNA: TGTGCCAGCAGCTTACGGGACAGATATGAAGCTTTCTTT.